The clone carrying this TCR beta chain was counted a single time. With 1 base removed from V and 1 base from J, the gap between germline ends came to 4 bases. In germline, CDR1 is SQVTM, CDR2 ANQGSEA. The CDR3 loop spans 12 amino acids. The data originate from a study of PD-1 blockade in mismatch repair-deficient tumors. Clones were read by immunoSEQ multiplex PCR, and TCRdb kept only the in-frame ones, dropping some. The sample includes about 110,000 clones, roughly 80% of them seen just once. The receptor's source is an adult with mismatch repair-deficient cancer. The sample consisted of peripheral blood, taken roughly 60 weeks after starting pembrolizumab. The rearrangement joins TRBV29-1 to TRBJ1-1, with D unresolved. CDR3 sequence (DNA): TGCAGCGTTGAAGGTGGGAACACTGAAGCTTTCTTT. It translates to CSVEGGNTEAFF.